These 9 T cell receptor beta chains were all obtained from the same sample, sequenced in a study of OX40 agonist ivuxolimab in advanced cancers. Clones were read by immunoSEQ multiplex PCR, and TCRdb kept only the in-frame ones, dropping some. The sample carries roughly 34,000 clones, approximately 89% recorded once. The source material was CD4+ or CD8+ T cells sorted from blood, sampled in a trial of the OX40 agonist ivuxolimab. Receptors were obtained from an adult with an advanced solid tumor such as melanoma, head and neck, liver or kidney cancer.

The rearrangement joins TRBV27 to TRBJ2-1, with D maybe TRBD1 (6 bases). The length of the CDR3 is 14 residues. The germline V gene encodes CDR1 MNHEY and CDR2 SMNVEV (reference sequence). V lost 11 bases and J 0 bases, leaving 14 bases between the germline ends. The DNA for the CDR3 is TGTGCCGTCTCAAGGGGGAACTCCTACAATGAGCAGTTCTTC. Residues: CAVSRGNSYNEQFF.

The gene calls are TRBV7-2 and TRBJ1-1; 8 bases are shared with TRBD1. This CDR3 region has 14 residues. Germline assignment: CDR1 SGHTA and CDR2 FQGNSA. The V segment lost 1 base and the J segment 4 bases; nucleotides outside the gene matches: 2. CDR3 in DNA: TGTGCCAGCAGCTTAGACAGGGGGGGCACTGAAGCTTTCTTT. Protein: CASSLDRGGTEAFF.

This chain joins TRBV7-9 and TRBJ1-4; the D is unclear. The CDR3 runs to 16 residues. CDR1 is SEHNR and CDR2 is FQNEAQ in the germline V gene (reference sequence). The V end lost 1 base, the J end lost 7 bases, and 16 bases lay between the germline ends. The CDR3 region has the DNA TGTGCCAGCAGCTTAGGAGAGTCCTACTCGGGTGAAAAACTGTTTTTT. This sequence encodes CASSLGESYSGEKLFF.

The chain joins TRBV9 to TRBJ2-7; 7 bases are shared with TRBD1. The CDR3 loop spans 15 amino acids. Germline loops: CDR1 SGDLS, CDR2 YYNGEE. V shed 4 bases, J shed 3 bases, and the junction held 10 bases outside the gene matches. CDR3: CASSSGTAGNYEQYF. CDR3 DNA sequence: TGTGCCAGCAGCTCCGGGACAGCCGGAAACTACGAGCAGTACTTC.

In this sample, this clone turned up a few times. This chain joins TRBV29-1 and TRBJ1-2; possibly TRBD1 for D (5 bases). Trimming stripped 3 bases from V and 5 bases from J, with 19 bases between. The CDR3 sequence is 15 residues long. CDR1 SQVTM and CDR2 ANQGSEA come from the germline V gene. CDR3 bases: TGCAGCGTTGACAGGGAAAGCAACTACGATTATGGCTACACCTTC. This sequence encodes CSVDRESNYDYGYTF.

The J gene is TRBJ2-4, the V gene TRBV13; D perhaps matches TRBD1 (6 bases). The CDR3 has 15 amino acids. CDR1 and CDR2 from the germline V gene are PRHDT and FYEKMQ (reference sequence). V gave up 1 base and J gave up 1 base, with 8 bases separating them. The CDR3 DNA sequence: TGTGCCAGCAGCTTAGAGGGGGATGCCAAAAACATTCAGTACTTC. This sequence encodes CASSLEGDAKNIQYF. The full variable domain, rest sourced from reference TRBV13 and TRBJ2-4, is AAGVIQSPRHLIKEKRETATLKCYPIPRHDTVYWYQQGPGQDPQFLISFYEKMQSDKGSIPDRFSAQQFSDYHSELNMSSLELGDSALYFCASSLEGDAKNIQYFGAGTRLSVL.

V usage is TRBV27 and J usage is TRBJ2-7; 8 bases map to TRBD2. CDR3 length: 14 amino acids. The ends lost 5 bases at V and 0 bases at J; junction bases unmatched: 3. Germline V CDR1 and CDR2: MNHEY, SMNVEV (reference sequence). DNA of the CDR3: TGTGCCAGCAGTCCAGCGGGAGACTCCTACGAGCAGTACTTC. It encodes CASSPAGDSYEQYF.

CDR3 region: CASSSNRGSYEQYF. For the CDR3, the DNA is TGTGCCAGTAGTTCCAACAGGGGCTCCTACGAGCAGTACTTC. This chain links TRBV19 with TRBJ2-7; 7 nucleotides line up with TRBD1. This CDR3 is 14 amino acids long. Germline CDR1 LNHDA, CDR2 SQIVND (reference sequence). Unmatched junction bases numbered 4, after V lost 5 bases and J lost 0 bases.

This clone was observed a single time. This sample includes further DNA sequences coding for the same CDR3. This chain connects TRBV7-2 to TRBJ2-7; D is unresolved. The CDR3 totals 16 residues. Trimming shortened V by 4 bases and J by 3 bases, and 19 bases separated the two germline ends. The germline V gene has CDR1 SGHTA and CDR2 FQGNSA. The CDR3 region is CASSSDDSEMVYEQYF. CDR3 in DNA: TGTGCCAGCAGCTCTGACGACTCCGAAATGGTCTACGAGCAGTACTTC.